The sample holds a few counts of the clone carrying this TCR beta chain. Its cognate antigen is unknown. The data derive from a study of OX40 agonist ivuxolimab in advanced cancers. General observations from the study: There was clonal expansion of CD4+ and CD8+ blood T cells by week 6 at 0.1 to 3.0 mg/kg. Partial responders treated at 0.1-3.0 mg/kg exhibited clonal expansion among the lowest measured.

V shed 3 bases, J shed 4 bases, and the junction held 5 bases outside the gene matches. The V gene's germline CDR1 is MGHDK and CDR2 SYGVNS. The CDR3 is made up of 15 amino acids. TCRdb keeps only in-frame clones here, not all; method: immunoSEQ multiplex PCR. The table lists approximately 100,000 clones, 75% to 95% of them singletons. The sample in question was CD4+ or CD8+ T cells sorted from blood, obtained in a trial of the OX40 agonist ivuxolimab. V is TRBV25-1 and J is TRBJ2-3, with TRBD1 identical over 9 bases. This clonotype was obtained from an adult with an advanced solid tumor such as melanoma, head and neck, liver or kidney cancer. The CDR3, as DNA: TGTGCCAGCAGTGAGCCCCGGACAGGGGCAGATACGCAGTATTTT. It yields the protein CASSEPRTGADTQYF.